One and the same sample provided the 26 T cell receptor beta chains below, sequenced in a study of PD-1 blockade in classical Hodgkin lymphoma. Documented time point: newly diagnosed, previously untreated cHL patient sample. CD4+ T cells were purified from thawed PBMCs by magnetic negative selection. This table comes from immunoSEQ multiplex PCR, and its TCRdb copy is limited to in-frame clones, with some not included. The sample has about 25,000 clones, about 90% seen once. Sequenced material: CD4+ T cells from blood. The receptors come from a human donor with classical Hodgkin lymphoma.

The gene calls are TRBV7-2 and TRBJ1-2; a weak D match, TRBD1 (5 bases). CDR3 size: 14 residues. In germline, CDR1 is SGHTA, CDR2 FQGNSA. Trimming left V 1 base short and J 4 bases short, with 10 bases between. The CDR3: CASSLDAGSYGYTF. The CDR3 region has the DNA TGTGCCAGCAGCTTAGACGCAGGGTCCTATGGCTACACCTTC.

The genes are TRBV28 and TRBJ2-3, with D possibly called TRBD1 or TRBD2 (5 bases each). The CDR3 has 15 amino acids. Trimming stripped 8 bases from V and 2 bases from J, with 17 bases between. Germline CDR1 MDHEN, CDR2 SYDVKM. The CDR3 loop is CASFQGDSFTDTQYF. The CDR3 DNA sequence: TGTGCCAGCTTCCAGGGAGACTCATTCACAGATACGCAGTATTTT.

The chain combines TRBV5-6 with TRBJ1-2; D ambiguous. Germline values: CDR1 SGHDT, CDR2 YYEEEE. V lost 2 bases and J lost 6, with 17 bases in between. This CDR3 contains 15 residues. CDR3 nucleotides: TGTGCCAGCAGCTTTCCCCTCTCGACTCTGGATGGCTACACCTTC. This codes for CASSFPLSTLDGYTF.

The chain links TRBV7-8 to TRBJ2-7, with D perhaps matching TRBD1 (6 bases). The CDR3 length is 14 residues. Trimming left V 1 base short and J 1 base short, with 8 bases between. From germline, CDR1 is SGHVS and CDR2 FQNEAQ. DNA for the CDR3: TGTGCCAGCAGCTTAGTAGGACAGTCCTACGAGCAGTACTTC. Translated: CASSLVGQSYEQYF.

The chain recombines TRBV28 with TRBJ2-7; TRBD1 matches at 8 bases. Germline lookup yields CDR1 MDHEN and CDR2 SYDVKM. The CDR3 spans 14 residues. With V trimmed by 6 bases and J by 3 bases, 7 bases remained unmatched. The DNA of the CDR3 is TGTGCCAGCAGAGGACAGGGTTTAAGCTACGAGCAGTACTTC. Its translation is CASRGQGLSYEQYF. The variable domain in full, with the rest retrieved from reference TRBV28 and TRBJ2-7, is DVKVTQSSRYLVKRTGEKVFLECVQDMDHENMFWYRQDPGLGLRLIYFSYDVKMKEKGDIPEGYSVSREKKERFSLILESASTNQTSMYLCASRGQGLSYEQYFGPGTRLTVT.

The chain joins TRBV6-5 to TRBJ2-2, with 10 bases lining up with TRBD2. CDR1 is MNHEY and CDR2 is SVGAGI in the germline V gene. The CDR3 totals 16 residues. Trimming cost V 4 bases and J 7 bases; bases outside gene matches: 9. CDR3 in amino acids: CASSLEGSGGIGELFF. In nucleotides, the CDR3 is TGTGCCAGCAGTTTGGAGGGTAGCGGGGGGATCGGGGAGCTGTTTTTT.

The chain combines TRBV28 with TRBJ1-6; no definite D call. The V gene's germline CDR1 is MDHEN and CDR2 SYDVKM. This CDR3 contains 13 residues. Trimming left V 5 bases short and J 10 bases short, with 12 bases between. The CDR3 is CASSLRAASPLHF. The CDR3 DNA follows: TGTGCCAGCAGTCTCCGGGCCGCCTCACCCCTCCACTTT.

This clone has more than one count but fewer than ten. CDR3: CASSQERAPTDTQYF. The CDR3 DNA is TGCGCCAGCAGCCAAGAGAGGGCCCCCACAGATACGCAGTATTTT. This chain links TRBV4-3 with TRBJ2-3, with D maybe TRBD2 (5 bases). Trimming pared 0 bases from V and 2 bases from J, leaving 9 bases between. The CDR3 totals 15 residues. CDR1 and CDR2 from the germline V gene are LGHNA and YSLEER.

The rearrangement joins TRBV19 to TRBJ2-7, with D unresolved. CDR1 is LNHDA and CDR2 is SQIVND in the germline V gene (reference sequence). Trimming pared 5 bases from V and 4 bases from J, leaving 15 bases between. This CDR3 region has 14 residues. Here the CDR3 reads CASSLGYSSYEQYF. In DNA form, the CDR3 reads TGTGCCAGTAGTCTAGGTTACAGTTCGTACGAGCAGTACTTC. Looking up the rest from reference TRBV19 and TRBJ2-7 gives the full variable domain: DGGITQSPKYLFRKEGQNVTLSCEQNLNHDAMYWYRQDPGQGLRLIYYSQIVNDFQKGDIAEGYSVSREKKESFPLTVTSAQKNPTAFYLCASSLGYSSYEQYFGPGTRLTVT.

The V call is TRBV7-2, the J call TRBJ1-5; D not resolved. Between the trimmed V and J ends, which lost 5 bases and 0 bases, there was a span of 17 bases. In germline, CDR1 is SGHTA, CDR2 FQGNSA. The CDR3 runs to 17 residues. The CDR3 DNA is TGTGCCAGCAGCCCTCCCGGGTGGCAGGATAGCAATCAGCCCCAGCATTTT. Translating gives CASSPPGWQDSNQPQHF.

The chain combines TRBV4-3 with TRBJ1-4; no firm D call. Germline V gene lookup returns CDR1 LGHNA and CDR2 YSLEER. The V end lost 0 bases, the J end lost 8 bases, and 19 bases lay between the germline ends. The CDR3 length is 17 residues. DNA for the CDR3: TGCGCCAGCAGCCAAGATATCCCGACCCCCTTGAGGGAAAAACTGTTTTTT. Protein sequence: CASSQDIPTPLREKLFF.

The chain recombines TRBV11-2 with TRBJ2-5, with 10 bases aligning to TRBD1. This CDR3 is 16 amino acids long. Per the germline V gene, CDR1 is SGHAT and CDR2 is FQNNGV. Trimming at V came to 3 bases and at J to 2 bases, leaving 6 bases not matched to a gene. The CDR3 DNA reads TGTGCCAGCAGCTTGGGACAGGGGTGGGTGCAAGAGACCCAGTACTTC. Protein: CASSLGQGWVQETQYF.

The gene calls are TRBV18 and TRBJ2-1; TRBD1 matches 7 bases. The germline V gene encodes CDR1 KGHSH and CDR2 LQKENI. The CDR3 extends over 17 amino acids. The ends lost 0 bases at V and 8 bases at J; junction bases unmatched: 13. The CDR3 region has the DNA TGTGCCAGCTCACCACCAAAAGGGACAGCCCTAGGGGATGAGCAGTTCTTC. This sequence encodes CASSPPKGTALGDEQFF.

V gene TRBV11-2 combines with J gene TRBJ2-3, with D possibly TRBD2 on 5 matching bases. Germline CDR1 SGHAT, CDR2 FQNNGV. Trimming took 0 bases from V and 4 from J, leaving 11 bases between them. The CDR3 length is 15 residues. The CDR3 nucleotides read TGTGCCAGCAGCTTAGATTTCGGGGTCGCAGATACGCAGTATTTT. Amino acid sequence: CASSLDFGVADTQYF.

This chain joins TRBV29-1 and TRBJ1-2, with D possibly being TRBD1 (5 bases). The germline CDR1 and CDR2 sequences are SQVTM and ANQGSEA. With 3 bases removed from V and 4 bases from J, the gap between germline ends came to 18 bases. The CDR3 length is 15 residues. Here the CDR3 reads CSVDWGSALGYGYTF. The DNA for the CDR3 is TGCAGCGTTGATTGGGGGTCCGCCTTGGGCTATGGCTACACCTTC.

The chain carries TRBV28 and TRBJ2-7, with D tentatively TRBD1 (6 bases). CDR3 length: 16 residues. Germline CDR1 and CDR2: MDHEN and SYDVKM. V gave up 7 bases and J gave up 3 bases, with 22 bases separating them. CDR3: CASTPGGGPNHYEQYF. CDR3 sequence (DNA): TGTGCCAGCACCCCAGGTGGGGGCCCGAACCACTACGAGCAGTACTTC. Combining the CDR3 with reference TRBV28 and TRBJ2-7 gives the whole variable domain DVKVTQSSRYLVKRTGEKVFLECVQDMDHENMFWYRQDPGLGLRLIYFSYDVKMKEKGDIPEGYSVSREKKERFSLILESASTNQTSMYLCASTPGGGPNHYEQYFGPGTRLTVT.

The rearrangement links TRBV5-6 to TRBJ2-7; D is possibly TRBD2 (6 bases). The CDR3 covers 15 residues. V dropped 4 bases and J dropped 2 bases, with 16 bases sitting between them. Germline CDR1 SGHDT, CDR2 YYEEEE. The CDR3 protein is CASSPLGGSPYEQYF. CDR3 nucleotides: TGTGCCAGCAGCCCCCTAGGAGGGAGTCCCTACGAGCAGTACTTC.

The chain links TRBV10-3 to TRBJ2-1, with 7 bases aligning to TRBD2. Germline lookup yields CDR1 ENHRY and CDR2 SYGVKD. The CDR3 has 18 residues. Trimming cost V 0 bases and J 0 bases; bases outside gene matches: 8. The CDR3 DNA is TGTGCCATCAGTGAGTCGTGGAGCGGGGAGGGCTCCTACAATGAGCAGTTCTTC. Its translation: CAISESWSGEGSYNEQFF.

The gene calls are TRBV18 and TRBJ1-2, with TRBD1 identical over 9 bases. The CDR3 runs 15 residues. Germline V gene sequence: CDR1 KGHSH, CDR2 LQKENI. V was pared by 3 bases and J by 3 bases, with 5 bases of the junction left unmatched. The CDR3 spells CASSPGQGNHYGYTF. The CDR3 DNA is TGTGCCAGCTCACCGGGACAGGGTAATCACTATGGCTACACCTTC.

V gene TRBV6-1 combines with J gene TRBJ2-7, with D tentatively TRBD1 (6 bases). The CDR3 covers 14 residues. CDR1 and CDR2 from the germline V gene are MNHNS and SASEGT. V was trimmed by 5 bases and J by 5 bases, leaving 16 bases between them. For the CDR3, the DNA is TGTGCCAGCAGTCCGGTACCACAGGGAAACGAGCAGTACTTC. Amino acid sequence: CASSPVPQGNEQYF.

The V gene is TRBV14, the J gene TRBJ2-5; D gene uncertain. Germline V gives CDR1 SGHDN, CDR2 FVKESK. The V and J ends lost 2 bases and 5 bases respectively, with 6 bases between them. The CDR3 consists of 12 residues. The CDR3: CASSQLGETQYF. CDR3 DNA sequence: TGTGCCAGCAGCCAACTAGGGGAGACCCAGTACTTC.

V is TRBV7-2 and J is TRBJ2-5, with D unresolved. Deletions cut 1 base from V and 1 base from J, with 7 bases between. The CDR3 contains 14 residues. The germline V gene encodes CDR1 SGHTA and CDR2 FQGNSA. CDR3 DNA sequence: TGTGCCAGCAGCTTAGGCGGCAGCCAAGAGACCCAGTACTTC. Amino acids: CASSLGGSQETQYF.

The V and J genes are TRBV5-5 and TRBJ2-5; no firm D call. Trimming left V 0 bases short and J 2 bases short, with 8 bases between. This CDR3 region has 14 residues. CDR1 SGHKS and CDR2 YYEKEE come from the germline V gene (reference sequence). The CDR3 bases are TGTGCCAGCAGCTTGGCCGGTCCTCAAGAGACCCAGTACTTC. This encodes CASSLAGPQETQYF.

The V gene is TRBV7-2, the J gene TRBJ2-2; 10 positions match TRBD1. CDR3 size: 15 residues. Per the germline V gene, CDR1 is SGHTA and CDR2 is FQGNSA. The V and J ends lost 5 bases and 4 bases, in that order; junction bases with no gene match: 4. For the CDR3, the DNA is TGTGCCAGCAGCCCCAGGACAGGGGGCACCGGGGAGCTGTTTTTT. Translation gives CASSPRTGGTGELFF.

The J gene is TRBJ2-2, the V gene TRBV6-1; TRBD1 matches at 8 bases. CDR1 and CDR2 from the germline V gene are MNHNS and SASEGT. The J segment lost 7 bases and the V segment lost 1 base, leaving 5 bases of the junction unmatched. The CDR3 covers 15 residues. The CDR3 bases are TGTGCCAGCAGTGAAGGGCAGGGGGCCGACGGGGAGCTGTTTTTT. It specifies CASSEGQGADGELFF.

This clone was observed a single time. The CDR3 carries no conserved terminal phenylalanine or tryptophan, so it likely arises from a read error. No DNA is shown, since the ends of the CDR3 on it are uncertain; the CDR3 is the one TCRdb lists. The chain is built from TRBV7-9 and TRBJ2-3; whether TRBD2, the table's D call, matches the DNA was not checked. The germline V gene encodes CDR1 SEHNR and CDR2 FQNEAQ (reference sequence). Inclusive of both ends, the CDR3 amounts to 10 amino acids. CDR3 sequence: CARSLLLAPG.